These T cell receptor beta chains were read from a single sample in a study of cytotoxic CD8 clonotypes in ibrutinib-treated CLL. Repertoires were generated with immunoSEQ multiplex PCR, while TCRdb's copy carries only in-frame clones and drops some. The repertoire has about 74,000 clones, around 82% of them found once; the top ten carry under 8.5%. Sequenced material: PBMCs, taken at disease progression, from a patient treated with ibrutinib. The receptors here all came from a human donor with chronic lymphocytic leukemia. CDR3s include the opening cysteine and the closing phenylalanine or tryptophan. Fields, in order: J gene, V gene, clone size, D gene, CDR3 protein, CDR3 DNA. D genes are given only for firm matches. A clone size is listed for some rows: how often the clone was seen (once, few, many), or a class if it is expanded.

TRBJ2-5,TRBV7-9,NA,TRBD2,CASRSQRKGLQETQYF,TGTGCCAGCAGATCGCAACGAAAGGGACTACAAGAGACCCAGTACTTC
TRBJ1-5,TRBV28,NA,NA,CATIPTGRINQPQHF,TGTGCCACCATCCCAACCGGGCGGATCAATCAGCCCCAGCATTTT
TRBJ2-7,TRBV5-1,NA,TRBD2,CASSPRGGDDFYEQYF,TGCGCCAGCAGCCCCCGCGGGGGTGACGATTTCTACGAGCAGTACTTC
TRBJ1-1,TRBV5-8,NA,NA,CASSLGVGDTEAFF,TGTGCCAGCAGCTTGGGGGTAGGAGACACTGAAGCTTTCTTT
TRBJ1-1,TRBV20-1,few,NA,CSARTEAFF,TGCAGTGCTAGAACTGAAGCTTTCTTT
TRBJ2-1,TRBV5-1,NA,TRBD1,CASSLGQGSIF,TGCGCCAGCAGCTTAGGACAGGGTAGCATCTTC
TRBJ1-5,TRBV28,few,TRBD1,CASSLLGTGYRIGNQPQHF,TGTGCCAGCAGTTTATTGGGGACAGGGTACCGAATCGGCAATCAGCCCCAGCATTTT
TRBJ2-7,TRBV29-1,NA,NA,CSVREDTQTYEQYF,TGCAGCGTTAGAGAGGACACCCAAACTTACGAGCAGTACTTC
TRBJ2-3,TRBV2,NA,NA,CASKLYTDTQYF,TGTGCCAGCAAGCTTTACACAGATACGCAGTATTTT
TRBJ2-3,TRBV10-2,NA,TRBD2,CASKLGLAGRSSTDTQYF,TGCGCCAGCAAATTGGGACTAGCGGGTAGATCTAGCACAGATACGCAGTATTTT
TRBJ2-7,TRBV10-3,once,TRBD1,CATSGTGGNEQYF,TGTGCCACATCCGGGACAGGGGGAAACGAGCAGTACTTC
TRBJ1-2,TRBV9,once,NA,CASSGGNYGYTF,TGTGCCAGCAGCGGAGGGAACTATGGCTACACCTTC
TRBJ1-2,TRBV27,NA,NA,CASSLTGYKNYGYTF,TGTGCCAGCAGTTTAACGGGCTACAAGAACTATGGCTACACCTTC
TRBJ2-7,TRBV5-1,few,TRBD2,CASRGLANYEQYF,TGCGCCAGCCGTGGACTAGCAAACTACGAGCAGTACTTC
TRBJ2-3,TRBV14,many,NA,CASSPWLRTTDTQYF,TGTGCCAGCAGCCCTTGGCTGCGGACCACAGATACGCAGTATTTT
TRBJ2-5,TRBV7-9,NA,NA,CASSYRGTQWGETQYF,TGTGCCAGCAGCTATCGCGGGACCCAATGGGGAGAGACCCAGTACTTC
TRBJ2-4,TRBV5-4,NA,NA,CASSKNGQQNIQYF,TGTGCCAGCAGCAAAAACGGACAGCAAAACATTCAGTACTTC
TRBJ2-2,TRBV25-1,NA,NA,CASRNTGELFF,TGTGCCAGCAGGAACACCGGGGAGCTGTTTTTT
TRBJ2-1,TRBV19,NA,TRBD1,CASSMGQGALEQFF,TGTGCCAGTAGTATGGGACAGGGGGCGCTTGAGCAGTTCTTC
TRBJ1-3,TRBV25-1,NA,NA,CASSAHPRDTSGNTIYF,TGTGCCAGCAGTGCCCATCCCAGAGACACATCTGGAAACACCATATATTTT
TRBJ2-7,TRBV27,NA,TRBD1,CASSLSGTGTYEQYF,TGTGCCAGCAGTTTAAGTGGGACAGGGACCTACGAGCAGTACTTC
TRBJ2-5,TRBV5-1,NA,TRBD2,CASSRTGTRPETQYF,TGCGCCAGCAGCAGAACCGGGACTAGACCAGAGACCCAGTACTTC
TRBJ2-3,TRBV30,once,NA,CAWSFSDLDTQYF,TGTGCCTGGAGTTTTTCGGACTTGGATACGCAGTATTTT
TRBJ2-1,TRBV7-2,NA,TRBD1,CASSTYRGNEQFF,TGTGCCAGCAGCACTTACAGGGGTAATGAGCAGTTCTTC
TRBJ2-2,TRBV5-4,NA,NA,CASSRTSGQGGTGELFF,TGTGCCAGCAGCCGAACGTCGGGTCAGGGCGGGACCGGGGAGCTGTTTTTT
TRBJ2-4,TRBV19,NA,TRBD1,CASSNRDSIAKNIQYF,TGTGCCAGTAGTAACCGGGACAGCATAGCCAAAAACATTCAGTACTTC
TRBJ1-2,TRBV29-1,NA,TRBD1,CSVGIGGNYGYTF,TGCAGCGTTGGTATAGGGGGCAACTATGGCTACACCTTC
TRBJ1-5,TRBV5-5,NA,NA,CASRLQAFPQHF,TGTGCCAGCAGACTGCAGGCTTTCCCCCAGCATTTT
TRBJ1-6,TRBV5-1,few,TRBD1,CASSSAGTGISPLHF,TGCGCCAGCAGCTCTGCGGGGACAGGAATTTCACCCCTCCACTTT
TRBJ2-5,TRBV7-9,once,NA,CASSLAGASWQETQYF,TGTGCCAGCAGCTTAGCAGGGGCTAGCTGGCAAGAGACCCAGTACTTC
TRBJ2-1,TRBV27,NA,TRBD2,CASSLAGSSYNEQFF,TGTGCCAGCAGTCTAGCGGGGAGCTCCTACAATGAGCAGTTCTTC
TRBJ1-1,TRBV18,NA,NA,CASSPQTEAFF,TGTGCCAGCTCACCACAAACTGAAGCTTTCTTT
TRBJ2-7,TRBV2,NA,NA,CASSEGLFYEQYF,TGTGCCAGCAGTGAAGGCCTGTTCTACGAGCAGTACTTC
TRBJ2-7,TRBV4-1,NA,NA,CASSPNPGYEQYF,TGCGCCAGCAGCCCCAATCCCGGCTACGAGCAGTACTTC
TRBJ1-1,TRBV18,NA,TRBD1,CASSPRQGVVAEAFF,TGTGCCAGCTCACCCCGACAGGGGGTGGTGGCTGAAGCTTTCTTT
TRBJ2-2,TRBV27,few,TRBD1,CASRTGGASGELFF,TGTGCCAGCAGGACAGGGGGCGCGTCCGGGGAGCTGTTTTTT
TRBJ2-7,TRBV7-2,NA,NA,CASSLETGGPYEQYF,TGTGCCAGCAGCTTAGAAACCGGGGGGCCCTACGAGCAGTACTTC
TRBJ1-1,TRBV6-5,NA,NA,CASSSRGWGDTEAFF,TGTGCCAGCAGTTCCCGGGGATGGGGCGACACTGAAGCTTTCTTT
TRBJ1-4,TRBV6-1,NA,NA,CASSPGDANEKLFF,TGTGCCAGCAGTCCTGGGGACGCTAATGAAAAACTGTTTTTT
TRBJ2-5,TRBV19,NA,TRBD2,CASRNIAGGETQYF,TGTGCCAGTAGGAACATAGCGGGAGGGGAGACCCAGTACTTC
TRBJ2-3,TRBV4-2,NA,TRBD2,CASSQGGILADTQYF,TGTGCCAGCAGCCAGGGGGGGATCCTTGCTGATACGCAGTATTTT
TRBJ2-3,TRBV6-5,NA,TRBD2,CASSYSGGGTDTQYF,TGTGCCAGCAGTTACAGCGGGGGGGGCACAGATACGCAGTATTTT
TRBJ1-6,TRBV7-8,NA,NA,CASSLVTRNNSPLHF,TGTGCCAGCAGCTTAGTGACAAGGAATAATTCACCCCTCCACTTT
TRBJ2-2,TRBV2,NA,NA,CASGKFVDTGELFF,TGTGCCAGCGGGAAGTTCGTCGACACCGGGGAGCTGTTTTTT
TRBJ2-1,TRBV5-1,NA,NA,CASSTYGLNNNEQFF,TGCGCCAGCAGCACTTACGGACTTAACAACAATGAGCAGTTCTTC
TRBJ2-1,TRBV5-8,NA,NA,CASSLLGGNEQFF,TGTGCCAGCAGCTTGTTAGGCGGGAATGAGCAGTTCTTC
TRBJ2-7,TRBV27,NA,TRBD1,CASSPTGGYEQYF,TGTGCCAGCAGTCCCACAGGGGGCTACGAGCAGTACTTC
TRBJ1-4,TRBV5-6,NA,TRBD1,CASSLETGGFEKLFF,TGTGCCAGCAGCTTGGAAACAGGGGGGTTCGAAAAACTGTTTTTT
TRBJ1-6,TRBV5-1,NA,NA,CASSLAGSSYNSPLHF,TGCGCCAGCAGCTTGGCGGGGAGCTCCTATAATTCACCCCTCCACTTT
TRBJ1-1,TRBV7-9,NA,NA,CASSPTQTIEAFF,TGTGCCAGCAGCCCCACACAAACCATTGAAGCTTTCTTT
TRBJ2-1,TRBV19,NA,TRBD2,CASTRLAGANNEQFF,TGTGCCAGTACCAGACTAGCGGGGGCCAACAATGAGCAGTTCTTC
TRBJ1-1,TRBV5-1,NA,NA,CASRTPGGDAEAFF,TGCGCCAGCAGGACGCCGGGGGGAGACGCTGAAGCTTTCTTT
TRBJ2-2,TRBV7-9,NA,NA,CASSSPLWYSGELFF,TGTGCCAGCAGCTCGCCTCTCTGGTATAGCGGGGAGCTGTTTTTT
TRBJ2-2,TRBV2,few,NA,CASSRNTGELFF,TGTGCCAGCAGTCGGAACACCGGGGAGCTGTTTTTT
TRBJ2-1,TRBV30,NA,NA,CAWSPIRDPYNGVEQFF,TGTGCCTGGAGTCCAATCCGGGACCCTTACAATGGGGTTGAGCAGTTCTTC
TRBJ1-4,TRBV6-6,NA,NA,CASSYSTGEKLFF,TGTGCCAGCAGTTACTCTACGGGAGAAAAACTGTTTTTT
TRBJ2-7,TRBV18,once,NA,CASSPRRGTSYF,TGTGCCAGCTCACCAAGAAGAGGGACCTCGTACTTC
TRBJ2-7,TRBV6-5,NA,NA,CASSPRQGAAYEQYF,TGTGCCAGCAGTCCCAGGCAGGGAGCCGCCTACGAGCAGTACTTC
TRBJ2-7,TRBV28,NA,NA,CASSSRGRISYEQYF,TGTGCCAGCAGTTCCAGAGGACGGATCTCCTACGAGCAGTACTTC
TRBJ2-3,TRBV27,NA,NA,CASIGYDGTDTQYF,TGTGCCAGCATTGGCTACGACGGCACAGATACGCAGTATTTT